The sequence of this T cell receptor beta chain was determined in a study of blood T cell repertoires in COVID-19. Study information: The United States, Italy and Spain supplied acute and convalescent COVID-19 samples. Nucleic acid was either cDNA or gDNA, and it came from T cells, B-cell-depleted T cells, or PBMCs.

As originally analysed: Amplification from reference gene primers served as the basis for estimated nucleated cell counts. TCRdb's copy holds only in-frame clones and misses some; the assay was immunoSEQ multiplex PCR. That table gives V, J and clone size, and the DNA gave D and trimming. Of more than 130,000 clones listed, less than 85% are singletons. The CDR3 is 15 amino acids. V dropped 5 bases and J dropped 5; count of bases not matched to a gene: 9. Germline values: CDR1 SGHTA, CDR2 FQGTGA. Specimen: peripheral blood. The sequence was obtained from a woman at least 80 years old in a cohort sampled during active or convalescent COVID-19. The V call is TRBV7-3, the J call TRBJ2-1; 7 bases fit TRBD2. CDR3 in amino acids: CASSLSSGTHNEQFF. The CDR3 region has the DNA TGTGCCAGCAGCCTAAGCAGCGGGACCCACAATGAGCAGTTCTTC.